This T cell receptor (beta chain) was sequenced for a study of cytomegalovirus exposure and HLA in healthy donors. Per germline, CDR1 LNHNV and CDR2 YYDKDF (reference sequence). V was clipped by 1 base and J by 4 bases; unmatched bases: 7. This CDR3 comprises 16 residues. PCR employed 60 Vbeta and 13 Jbeta primers. Only in-frame clones appear in the TCRdb table, and some are missing; sequencing was by immunoSEQ multiplex PCR. In total, the table holds around 100,000 clones. In nominal health when sampled, donors likely had unrecorded immune exposures nonetheless. This clonotype was sampled from a woman in her 30s in good health and CMV-seronegative. The sample taken for sequencing was PBMCs. The rearrangement joins TRBV15 to TRBJ2-3, with 8 bases aligning to TRBD2. CDR3 sequence: CATSRAGTSVADTQYF. For the CDR3, the DNA is TGTGCCACCAGCAGAGCAGGGACTAGTGTTGCAGATACGCAGTATTTT. Together with reference TRBV15 and TRBJ2-3, the CDR3 gives the full variable domain: DAMVIQNPRYQVTQFGKPVTLSCSQTLNHNVMYWYQQKSSQAPKLLFHYYDKDFNNEADTPDNFQSRRPNTSFCFLDIRSPGLGDTAMYLCATSRAGTSVADTQYFGPGTRLTVL.